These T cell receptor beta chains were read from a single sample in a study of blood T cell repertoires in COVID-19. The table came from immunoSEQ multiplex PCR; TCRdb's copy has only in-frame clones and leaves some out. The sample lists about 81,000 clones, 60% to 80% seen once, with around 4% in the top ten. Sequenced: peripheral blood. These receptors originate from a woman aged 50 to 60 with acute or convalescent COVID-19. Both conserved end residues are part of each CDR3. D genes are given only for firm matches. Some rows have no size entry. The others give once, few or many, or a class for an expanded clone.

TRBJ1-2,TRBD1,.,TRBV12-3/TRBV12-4,CASSWDRNTF,TGTGCCAGCAGTTGGGACAGGAACACCTTC
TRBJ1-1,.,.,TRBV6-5,CASSFGRVNTEAFF,TGTGCCAGCAGTTTTGGCAGGGTAAACACTGAAGCTTTCTTT
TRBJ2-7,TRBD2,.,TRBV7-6,CASSLGGGKPYEQYF,TGTGCCAGCAGCTTAGGGGGAGGGAAACCCTACGAGCAGTACTTC
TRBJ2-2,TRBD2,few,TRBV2,CASSLGTGGNTGELFF,TGTGCCAGCAGCCTCGGGACGGGAGGTAACACCGGGGAGCTGTTTTTT
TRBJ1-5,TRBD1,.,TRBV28,CAGSPHLDRVVDPQHF,TGTGCCGGCAGTCCGCACCTAGACAGGGTGGTAGATCCCCAGCATTTT
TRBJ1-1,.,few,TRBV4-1,CASRGTLKNTEAFF,TGCGCCAGCAGGGGGACACTCAAGAACACTGAAGCTTTCTTT
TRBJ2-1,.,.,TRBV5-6,CASSLAGSYNEQFF,TGTGCCAGCAGCTTGGCAGGGTCCTACAATGAGCAGTTCTTC
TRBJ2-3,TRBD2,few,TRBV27,CASSGLAGGRGTDTQYF,TGTGCCAGCAGCGGACTAGCGGGGGGGCGGGGCACAGATACGCAGTATTTT
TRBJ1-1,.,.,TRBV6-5,CASRGQLGLNTEAFF,TGTGCCAGCAGGGGCCAACTAGGGCTGAACACTGAAGCTTTCTTT
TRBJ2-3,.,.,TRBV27,CASSSGASTDTQYF,TGTGCCAGCAGTTCAGGGGCTAGCACAGATACGCAGTATTTT
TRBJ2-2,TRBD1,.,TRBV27,CASSLSNRGYFGELFF,TGTGCCAGCAGTTTATCGAACAGGGGGTATTTTGGGGAGCTGTTTTTT
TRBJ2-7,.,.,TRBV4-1,CASSQVGQGSEQYF,TGCGCCAGCAGCCAAGTCGGGCAGGGGAGCGAGCAGTACTTC
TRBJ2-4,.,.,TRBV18,CASSPIPGSVKNIQYF,TGTGCCAGCTCACCAATCCCAGGGTCAGTCAAAAACATTCAGTACTTC
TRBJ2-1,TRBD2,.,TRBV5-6,CASSFTSGGVNEQFF,TGTGCCAGCAGCTTTACTAGCGGGGGAGTCAATGAGCAGTTCTTC
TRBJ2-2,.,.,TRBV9,CASSEGGRLNTGELFF,TGTGCCAGCAGCGAGGGGGGGCGGCTGAACACCGGGGAGCTGTTTTTT
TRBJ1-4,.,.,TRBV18,CASSRQGSGEKLFF,TGTGCCAGCTCACGACAAGGAAGCGGCGAAAAACTGTTTTTT
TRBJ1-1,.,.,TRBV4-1,CASSQEAGNTEAFF,TGCGCCAGCAGCCAAGAGGCGGGGAACACTGAAGCTTTCTTT
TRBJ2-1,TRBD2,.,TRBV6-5,CASRSGGSSYNEQFF,TGTGCCAGCAGGAGCGGGGGCAGCTCCTACAATGAGCAGTTCTTC
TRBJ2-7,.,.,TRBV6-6,CASSYSGQGGYEQYF,TGTGCCAGCAGTTACTCTGGCCAGGGAGGCTACGAGCAGTACTTC
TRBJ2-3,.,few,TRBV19,CASKNSPSTDTQYF,TGTGCCAGTAAAAACAGTCCTAGCACAGATACGCAGTATTTT
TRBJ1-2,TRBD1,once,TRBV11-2,CASSLGRGQHYGYTF,TGTGCCAGCAGCTTAGGAAGGGGACAGCACTATGGCTACACCTTC
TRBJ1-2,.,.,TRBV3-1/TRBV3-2,CASSQDSGTYGYTF,TGTGCCAGCAGCCAAGATTCCGGGACTTATGGCTACACCTTC
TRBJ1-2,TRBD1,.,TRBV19,CASSIGTAYGYTF,TGTGCCAGTAGTATTGGGACAGCTTATGGCTACACCTTC
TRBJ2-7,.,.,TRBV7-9,CASSWGGSLEQYF,TGTGCCAGCAGTTGGGGGGGCTCACTCGAGCAGTACTTC
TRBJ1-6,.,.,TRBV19,CASSYTGNNSPLHF,TGTGCCAGTAGTTACACGGGTAACAATTCACCCCTCCACTTT
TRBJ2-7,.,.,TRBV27,CASSFGVSYEQYF,TGTGCCAGCAGTTTTGGAGTCTCCTACGAGCAGTACTTC
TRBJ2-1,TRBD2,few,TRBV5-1,CASSLRLAAYNEQFF,TGCGCCAGCAGCCTCCGACTAGCGGCCTACAATGAGCAGTTCTTC
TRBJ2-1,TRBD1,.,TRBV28,CASSRGTDNEQFF,TGTGCCAGCAGTAGGGGGACAGACAATGAGCAGTTCTTC
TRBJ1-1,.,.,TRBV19,CASSMGQVNTEAFF,TGTGCCAGTAGCATGGGACAAGTGAACACTGAAGCTTTCTTT
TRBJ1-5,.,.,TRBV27,CASSFGGGGNQPQHF,TGTGCCAGCAGTTTCGGCGGGGGGGGAAATCAGCCCCAGCATTTT
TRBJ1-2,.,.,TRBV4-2,CASSQESGFNYGYTF,TGTGCCAGCAGCCAAGAGAGCGGATTCAACTATGGCTACACCTTC
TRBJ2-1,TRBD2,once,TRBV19,CASSIAGGSYNEQFF,TGTGCCAGTAGTATAGCGGGGGGATCCTACAATGAGCAGTTCTTC
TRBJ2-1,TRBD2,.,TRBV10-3,CAISDPGLAAGNEQFF,TGTGCCATCAGTGATCCGGGACTAGCGGCAGGTAATGAGCAGTTCTTC
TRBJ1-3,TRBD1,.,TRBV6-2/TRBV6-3,CASSYSNPGTGGNTIYF,TGTGCCAGCAGTTACTCGAACCCCGGGACAGGGGGAAACACCATATATTTT
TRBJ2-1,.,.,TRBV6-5,CASSTLPGGNEQFF,TGTGCCAGCAGTACCCTCCCGGGCGGGAATGAGCAGTTCTTC
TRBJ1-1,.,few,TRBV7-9,CASSLAPRGAGEAFF,TGTGCCAGCAGCTTAGCGCCCCGCGGGGCCGGTGAAGCTTTCTTT
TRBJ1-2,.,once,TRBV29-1,CSVGRGEGVYYGYTF,TGCAGCGTTGGCCGAGGGGAGGGGGTCTACTATGGCTACACCTTC
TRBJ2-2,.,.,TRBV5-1,CASSLVTGNTGELFF,TGCGCCAGCAGCTTGGTTACAGGGAACACCGGGGAGCTGTTTTTT
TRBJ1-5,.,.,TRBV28,CASHRGGNQPQHF,TGTGCCAGCCACCGGGGTGGCAATCAGCCCCAGCATTTT
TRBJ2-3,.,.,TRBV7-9,CASTLRGGVTDTQYF,TGTGCCAGCACCCTCAGGGGAGGGGTCACAGATACGCAGTATTTT
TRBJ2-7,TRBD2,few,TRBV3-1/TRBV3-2,CASSPLGGGGSYEQYF,TGTGCCAGCAGCCCCCTGGGTGGCGGGGGCTCCTACGAGCAGTACTTC
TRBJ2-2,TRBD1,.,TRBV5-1,CASSLGQGATGELFF,TGCGCCAGCAGCTTGGGGCAGGGGGCAACCGGGGAGCTGTTTTTT
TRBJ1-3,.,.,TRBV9,CASTGEISGNTIYF,TGTGCCAGCACGGGGGAAATCTCTGGAAACACCATATATTTT
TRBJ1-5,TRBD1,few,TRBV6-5,CASSRKDRVDQPQHF,TGTGCCAGCAGTCGAAAAGACAGGGTTGATCAGCCCCAGCATTTT
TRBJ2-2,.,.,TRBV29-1,CSAGGSGTGELFF,TGCAGCGCTGGGGGGTCGGGCACCGGGGAGCTGTTTTTT
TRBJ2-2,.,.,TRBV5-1,CASSNTGELFF,TGCGCCAGCTCTAACACCGGGGAGCTGTTTTTT
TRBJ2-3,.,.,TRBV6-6,CASSYGGSRTDTQYF,TGTGCCAGCAGTTACGGAGGAAGCCGCACAGATACGCAGTATTTT
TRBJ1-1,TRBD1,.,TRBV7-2,CASSRDRVVVSEAFF,TGTGCCAGCAGCCGTGACAGGGTGGTTGTATCTGAAGCTTTCTTT
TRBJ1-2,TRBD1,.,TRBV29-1,CSVGIRDRAPAREYGYTF,TGCAGCGTCGGGATCCGGGACAGGGCCCCCGCAAGGGAGTATGGCTACACCTTC
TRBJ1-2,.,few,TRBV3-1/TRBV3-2,CASRKGQGGRDYTF,TGTGCCAGCAGAAAGGGGCAGGGCGGGAGAGACTACACCTTC
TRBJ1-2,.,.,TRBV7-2,CASSPRLGGAGYTF,TGTGCCAGCAGCCCCCGGTTAGGGGGAGCTGGCTACACCTTC
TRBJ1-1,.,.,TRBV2,CASSEARGLNTEAFF,TGTGCCAGCAGTGAAGCGAGAGGGTTGAACACTGAAGCTTTCTTT
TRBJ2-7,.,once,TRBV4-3,CASSQGPPGESYEQYF,TGCGCCAGCAGCCAAGGTCCCCCGGGGGAATCCTACGAGCAGTACTTC
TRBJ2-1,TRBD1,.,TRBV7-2,CASSRGGPGQGAGNEQFF,TGTGCCAGCAGCCGCGGTGGGCCGGGACAGGGGGCGGGGAATGAGCAGTTCTTC